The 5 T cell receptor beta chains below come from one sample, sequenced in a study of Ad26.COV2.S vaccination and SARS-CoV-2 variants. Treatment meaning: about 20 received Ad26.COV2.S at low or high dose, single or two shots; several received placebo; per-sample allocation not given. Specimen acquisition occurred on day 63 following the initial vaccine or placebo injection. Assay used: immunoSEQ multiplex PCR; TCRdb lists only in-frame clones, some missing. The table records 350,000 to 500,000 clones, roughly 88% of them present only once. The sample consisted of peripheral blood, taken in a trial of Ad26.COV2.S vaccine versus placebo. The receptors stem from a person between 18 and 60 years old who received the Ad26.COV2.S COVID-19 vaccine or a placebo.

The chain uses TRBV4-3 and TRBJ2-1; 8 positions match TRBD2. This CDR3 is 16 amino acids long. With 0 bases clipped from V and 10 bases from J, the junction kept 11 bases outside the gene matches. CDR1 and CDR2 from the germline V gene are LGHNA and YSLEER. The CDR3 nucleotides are TGCGCCAGCAGCCAAGAGGGTAGCGGGACCGGTTGGGAGCAGTTCTTC. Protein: CASSQEGSGTGWEQFF.

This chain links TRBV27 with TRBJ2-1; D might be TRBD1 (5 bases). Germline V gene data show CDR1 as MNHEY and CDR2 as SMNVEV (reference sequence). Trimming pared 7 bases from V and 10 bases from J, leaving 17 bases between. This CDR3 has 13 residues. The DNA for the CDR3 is TGTGCCAGCAACTGGGCAGGGCAATACGAGCAGTTCTTC. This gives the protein CASNWAGQYEQFF.

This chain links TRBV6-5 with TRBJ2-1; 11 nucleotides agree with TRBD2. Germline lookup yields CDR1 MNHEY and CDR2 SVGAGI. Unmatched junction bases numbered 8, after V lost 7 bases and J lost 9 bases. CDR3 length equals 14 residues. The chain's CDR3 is CASITSGSRCEQFF. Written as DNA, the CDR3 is TGTGCCAGCATTACTAGCGGGAGTCGCTGTGAGCAGTTCTTC.

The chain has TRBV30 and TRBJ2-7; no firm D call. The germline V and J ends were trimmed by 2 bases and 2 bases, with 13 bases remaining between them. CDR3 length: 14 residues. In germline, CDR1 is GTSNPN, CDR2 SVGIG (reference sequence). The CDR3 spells CAWSSPTPTYEQYF. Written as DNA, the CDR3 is TGTGCCTGGAGTAGCCCGACTCCTACCTACGAGCAGTACTTC.

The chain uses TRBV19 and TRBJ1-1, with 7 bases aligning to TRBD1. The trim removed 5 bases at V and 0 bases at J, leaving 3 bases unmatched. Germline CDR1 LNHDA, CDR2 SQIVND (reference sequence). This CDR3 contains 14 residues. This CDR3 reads CASSLGQLNTEAFF. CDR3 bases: TGTGCCAGTAGTCTGGGACAGTTGAACACTGAAGCTTTCTTT.